This passage covers 12 T cell receptor beta chains from one sample sequenced in a study of T cell responses to AZD1222 COVID-19 vaccine. Here immunoSEQ multiplex PCR was the method, and the copy in TCRdb shows in-frame clones only, minus some. The sample includes approximately 110,000 clones, around 87% of them seen just once. The material was peripheral blood, obtained on day 0 of AZD1222 vaccination. Source of these receptors: an adult in good health.

This clone was seen once. The chain joins TRBV18 to TRBJ1-5; D is ambiguous. This CDR3 has 15 amino acids. The V and J ends lost 3 bases and 2 bases respectively, with 11 bases between them. Germline assignment: CDR1 KGHSH and CDR2 LQKENI. CDR3 residues: CASSPEIGGNQPQHF. Written as DNA, the CDR3 is TGTGCCAGCTCACCCGAGATAGGAGGCAATCAGCCCCAGCATTTT.

The chain recombines TRBV10-3 with TRBJ2-1; 10 positions match TRBD1. Trimming at V came to 3 bases and at J to 8 bases, leaving 7 bases not matched to a gene. In germline, CDR1 is ENHRY, CDR2 SYGVKD. The CDR3 has 15 residues. The DNA for the CDR3 is TGTGCCATCAGTGACCGGGACAGGGGTAGAGATGAGCAGTTCTTC. Amino acid sequence: CAISDRDRGRDEQFF.

The V call is TRBV20-1, the J call TRBJ2-3; a weak D match, TRBD2 (6 bases). Germline CDR1 reads DFQATT; CDR2 reads SNEGSKA (reference sequence). Trimming cost V 3 bases and J 4 bases, with 20 bases left between them. CDR3 length: 16 amino acids. The chain's CDR3 is CSASQAGGRGADTQYF. CDR3 nucleotide sequence: TGCAGTGCTAGTCAAGCGGGCGGCAGAGGGGCAGATACGCAGTATTTT.

The V and J genes are TRBV5-1 and TRBJ2-3, with 8 bases fitting TRBD2. V lost 0 bases to trimming and J lost 1 base; unmatched junction nucleotides: 1. CDR3 length: 15 residues. CDR1 is SGHRS and CDR2 is YFSETQ in the germline V gene. The CDR3 DNA sequence: TGCGCCAGCAGCTTGGGCGGGGGGCGCACAGATACGCAGTATTTT. This encodes CASSLGGGRTDTQYF. The full variable domain, rest sourced from reference TRBV5-1 and TRBJ2-3, is KAGVTQTPRYLIKTRGQQVTLSCSPISGHRSVSWYQQTPGQGLQFLFEYFSETQRNKGNFPGRFSGRQFSNSRSEMNVSTLELGDSALYLCASSLGGGRTDTQYFGPGTRLTVL.

This rearrangement joins TRBV18 to TRBJ2-7; D is possibly TRBD1 or TRBD2 (5 bases each). This CDR3 has 15 amino acids. Germline CDR1 reads KGHSH; CDR2 reads LQKENI. V shed 3 bases and J shed 0 bases, with 12 bases lying between them. The CDR3 loop reads CASSPYGTHSYEQYF. CDR3 DNA sequence: TGTGCCAGCTCACCCTACGGGACCCACTCCTACGAGCAGTACTTC.

The gene calls are TRBV19 and TRBJ1-1; D not resolved. The germline V gene has CDR1 LNHDA and CDR2 SQIVND (reference sequence). V was pared by 5 bases and J by 5 bases, with 9 bases between. This CDR3 contains 12 residues. This CDR3 is CASSWGRTEAFF. DNA of the CDR3: TGTGCCAGTAGTTGGGGTCGTACTGAAGCTTTCTTT.

This clone turned up a few times. The V call is TRBV4-2, the J call TRBJ2-6; D is ambiguous. CDR1 is LGHNA, CDR2 YNFKEQ, per germline. V was clipped by 1 base and J by 0 bases, with 7 bases between them. CDR3 size: 16 residues. The CDR3 loop is CASSQGSGSGANVLTF. The CDR3 nucleotides read TGTGCCAGCAGCCAAGGCTCGGGCTCTGGGGCCAACGTCCTGACTTTC.

This chain uses TRBV27 with TRBJ2-7, with D perhaps being TRBD1 or TRBD2 (5 bases each). The germline V gene has CDR1 MNHEY and CDR2 SMNVEV (reference sequence). The CDR3 is 12 residues long. V shed 8 bases and J shed 6 bases, with 14 bases lying between them. The CDR3 sequence: CASGERGSEQYF. The CDR3 DNA reads as TGTGCCAGCGGAGAGAGGGGCTCCGAGCAGTACTTC.

The chain links TRBV5-1 to TRBJ2-3, with 7 bases fitting TRBD1. Germline-derived CDR1 and CDR2 are SGHRS and YFSETQ. After removal of 4 bases from V and 4 bases from J, the junction contained 24 bases not matched to a gene. The CDR3 runs to 20 residues. CDR3 loop: CASSMIGPTIQGWTADTQYF. The CDR3 coding sequence is TGCGCCAGCAGCATGATCGGTCCAACCATACAGGGGTGGACAGCAGATACGCAGTATTTT.

The chain employs TRBV9 and TRBJ1-3; tentative D call: TRBD1 (5 bases). Germline values: CDR1 SGDLS, CDR2 YYNGEE. Trimming stripped 3 bases from V and 0 bases from J, with 7 bases between. CDR3 size: 14 residues. The CDR3 DNA reads as TGTGCCAGCAGCGAAGACAGCTCTGGAAACACCATATATTTT. Its translation is CASSEDSSGNTIYF.

V gene TRBV3-1 (or the pseudogene TRBV3-2) combines with J gene TRBJ2-7; D may be TRBD2 (6 bases). The CDR3 is made up of 15 amino acids. V lost 4 bases to trimming and J lost 0 bases, with 13 bases between them. CDR1 and CDR2 from the germline V gene are LGHDT and YNNKEL (reference sequence). DNA of the CDR3: TGTGCCAGCAGCCTCGCGGGACCCCTCTCCTACGAGCAGTACTTC. Translated: CASSLAGPLSYEQYF.

CDR3 in amino acids: CASSQLAGGVTDTQYF. For the CDR3, the DNA is TGTGCCAGCAGCCAGTTAGCGGGGGGGGTCACAGATACGCAGTATTTT. J is TRBJ2-3 and V is TRBV3-1 (or the pseudogene TRBV3-2); 11 nucleotides line up with TRBD2. V lost 3 bases, J lost 2 bases, and 4 bases stayed unmatched. The length of the CDR3 is 16 residues. From germline, CDR1 is LGHDT and CDR2 YNNKEL (reference sequence).